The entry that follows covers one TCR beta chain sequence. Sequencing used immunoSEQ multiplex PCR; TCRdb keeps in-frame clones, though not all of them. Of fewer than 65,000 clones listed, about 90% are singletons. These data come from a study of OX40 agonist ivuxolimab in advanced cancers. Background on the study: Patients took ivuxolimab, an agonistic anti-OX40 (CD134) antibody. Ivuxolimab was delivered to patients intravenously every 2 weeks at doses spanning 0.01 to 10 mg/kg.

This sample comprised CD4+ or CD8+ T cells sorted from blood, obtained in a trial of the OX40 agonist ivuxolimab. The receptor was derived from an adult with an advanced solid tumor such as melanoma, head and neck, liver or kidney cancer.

The CDR3 DNA sequence: TGTGCCAGCAGCTTATTTGGGACAGGGGGGGCCTACAATGAGCAGTTCTTC. Translating it yields CASSLFGTGGAYNEQFF. The chain joins TRBV7-9 to TRBJ2-1; 11 bases agree with TRBD1. From germline, CDR1 is SEHNR and CDR2 FQNEAQ (reference sequence). V shed 2 bases, J shed 2 bases, and the junction held 5 bases outside the gene matches. This CDR3 is 17 amino acids long.